This T cell receptor (beta chain) was documented in a study of cytomegalovirus exposure and HLA in healthy donors. Study-wide findings and caveats: Later on, an analysis showed TCR association rates differing by HLA locus, with DRB1 the most and HLA-C the fewest. Reported findings show TCR beta sequences accurately forecast HLA-A and HLA-B alleles in most subjects. Researchers left out some V segments, among them TRBV6-2 and TRBV6-3, as indistinguishable.

From germline, CDR1 is MNHNS and CDR2 SASEGT. This CDR3 region has 16 residues. Trimming pared 1 base from V and 7 bases from J, leaving 17 bases between. These donors, healthy bone marrow donors, were studied. 60 Vbeta and 13 Jbeta primers were used in PCR. TCRdb keeps only in-frame clones here, not all; method: immunoSEQ multiplex PCR. The data contain about 93,000 clones, approximately 81% of them singletons. This clone has more than one count but fewer than ten. The antigen is undetermined. The rearrangement links TRBV6-1 to TRBJ1-5, with TRBD1 as a possible D gene (6 bases). This TCR came from a woman aged 40 to 50 in good health and CMV-seronegative. The sequenced sample was PBMCs. As DNA, the CDR3 is TGTGCCAGCAGTGAAGTAGAAAGGGGGAAATGGCAGCCCCAGCATTTT. This gives the protein CASSEVERGKWQPQHF.